This T cell receptor (beta chain) appears in the sequencing data of a study of follicular helper T cells after annual influenza vaccination. Profiling relied on immunoSEQ multiplex PCR, and the TCRdb table lists in-frame clones only, not all of them. The table lists around 2,800 clones, approximately 80% of them singletons, with around 1.5% in the top ten. Time point meaning: 2014-2015 season, pre-vaccination. Germline V gene lookup returns CDR1 SGHTA and CDR2 FQGNSA. The CDR3 has 19 residues. V lost 5 bases and J 5 bases, leaving 25 bases between the germline ends. The TCR sequence derives from an adult who received the influenza vaccine. The J gene is TRBJ2-6, the V gene TRBV7-2; no definite D call. The sequencing here drew on CXCR5+ CD38- circulating T follicular helper cells from blood, taken on the day of influenza vaccination. Subset reported: circulating Tfh, non-naive CD4+CXCR5+PD-1+ (ICOS+CD38+ or ICOS-CD38-). CDR3 protein: CASSQPARRRQSRANVLTF. For the CDR3, the DNA is TGTGCCAGCAGCCAGCCTGCCAGGAGACGACAAAGTCGGGCCAACGTCCTGACTTTC.